These 13 T cell receptor beta chains were all obtained from the same sample, sequenced in a study of T-cell memory formation after mild COVID-19. One entry per CDR3 protein results from TCRdb running MiXCR on the 5' RACE reads. The data hold more than 80,000 distinct CDR3 sequences, with about 15% observed a single time. What was sequenced was PBMCs or a T cell subset sorted from them (not recorded which). The origin of the receptors is an adult woman who had mild COVID-19 (a few samples of this study predate the infection). Cell type and time point are not known.

This chain uses TRBV4-1 with TRBJ2-5; TRBD2 agrees at 9 bases. CDR1 and CDR2 (germline): MGHRA, YSYEKL. J was trimmed by 1 base and V by 0 bases; bases with no gene match: 3. This CDR3 contains 16 residues. The CDR3 coding sequence is TGCGCCAGCAGCCAAGATTTAGCGGGGGCCCAAGAGACCCAGTACTTC. Protein: CASSQDLAGAQETQYF.

This clonotype showed up just a few times. V and J are TRBV6-5 and TRBJ1-1, with 8 bases fitting TRBD1. The CDR3 is 13 residues long. V was clipped by 2 bases and J by 10 bases; unmatched bases: 6. CDR1 is MNHEY and CDR2 is SVGAGI in the germline V gene. This chain's CDR3 is CASSYTGGRGAFF. As DNA, the CDR3 is TGTGCCAGCAGTTACACAGGGGGTCGAGGAGCTTTCTTT.

The chain joins TRBV3-1 to TRBJ2-5; the match to TRBD1 covers 8 bases. The CDR3 consists of 15 residues. From germline, CDR1 is LGHDT and CDR2 YNNKEL (reference sequence). V lost 1 base, J lost 2 bases, and 3 bases stayed unmatched. CDR3 coding DNA: TGTGCCAGCAGCCAAGTTGGACAGGGACAAGAGACCCAGTACTTC. Amino acids: CASSQVGQGQETQYF.

Only a few counts were recorded for this clonotype. The chain is built from TRBV5-1 and TRBJ1-2; 10 positions agree with TRBD1. Germline loops: CDR1 SGHRS, CDR2 YFSETQ. The trim removed 0 bases at V and 5 bases at J, leaving 10 bases unmatched. The CDR3 has 17 amino acids. The CDR3 spells CASSLAEGTGAIYGYTF. The CDR3 region has the DNA TGCGCCAGCAGCTTGGCAGAGGGGACAGGGGCGATATATGGCTACACCTTC.

This clonotype was counted between two and nine times. J is TRBJ1-5 and V is TRBV7-6, with D maybe TRBD1 (5 bases). Germline V lookup: CDR1 SGHVS, CDR2 FNYEAQ. The CDR3 runs to 14 residues. V lost 3 bases, J lost 5 bases, and 11 bases lay in between. The CDR3 region has the DNA TGTGCCAGCAGCTTTAGCGTGGGGGATCAGCCCCAGCATTTT. This translates into CASSFSVGDQPQHF.

This clonotype appeared many times. This rearrangement joins TRBV29-1 to TRBJ1-2; possible D gene TRBD1, 5 bases. CDR3 length: 14 amino acids. The germline V and J ends were trimmed by 5 bases and 6 bases, with 19 bases remaining between them. Germline CDR1 and CDR2: SQVTM and ANQGSEA. DNA for the CDR3: TGCAGCGTTTTTGAATCAGGGAGTGTTGATGGCTACACCTTC. This sequence encodes CSVFESGSVDGYTF.

This clonotype was seen a handful of times. V and J are TRBV5-6 and TRBJ1-1; TRBD1 agrees at 10 bases. Germline assignment: CDR1 SGHDT and CDR2 YYEEEE. V lost 6 bases to trimming and J lost 3 bases; unmatched junction nucleotides: 8. The CDR3 totals 15 residues. Written as DNA, the CDR3 is TGTGCCAGCACCCGACAGGGGGCGTATGACACTGAAGCTTTCTTT. Its protein is CASTRQGAYDTEAFF.

The chain uses TRBV29-1 and TRBJ2-3, with D possibly matching TRBD2 (5 bases). The CDR3 runs to 17 residues. The germline CDR1 and CDR2 sequences are SQVTM and ANQGSEA. Trimming cost V 1 base and J 0 bases, with 17 bases left between them. The CDR3 nucleotides read TGCAGCGTTGAAGGGGGTAGCGAACACTATAGCACAGATACGCAGTATTTT. Protein sequence: CSVEGGSEHYSTDTQYF.

This clonotype was recorded a few times. The CDR3 DNA reads TGTGCCAGCTCACCACCCCGGGACAGGGGCAACAATGAGCAGTTCTTC. Translated, it gives CASSPPRDRGNNEQFF. The chain combines TRBV18 with TRBJ2-1, with 10 bases aligning to TRBD1. The germline gives CDR1 KGHSH, CDR2 LQKENI. This CDR3 is 16 amino acids long. Trimming at V came to 0 bases and at J to 5 bases, leaving 4 bases not matched to a gene.

The chain joins TRBV7-3 to TRBJ2-1; D unclear. CDR3 length: 15 residues. Germline CDR1 is SGHTA and CDR2 is FQGTGA. V was cut by 2 bases and J by 5 bases, with 13 bases left in between. CDR3 amino acids: CASSLLLGSDNEQFF. CDR3 in DNA: TGTGCCAGCAGCTTACTATTAGGATCCGACAATGAGCAGTTCTTC.

The chain has TRBV19 and TRBJ1-2; 12 bases are a match to TRBD1. The V and J ends lost 10 bases and 8 bases, in that order; junction bases with no gene match: 11. The CDR3 runs to 14 residues. Germline CDR1 and CDR2: LNHDA and SQIVND (reference sequence). CDR3 nucleotides: TGTGCCACCGGGACAGGGGGCGGCCTGGAAGGCTACACCTTC. Translated, it gives CATGTGGGLEGYTF.

This sequence joins TRBV20-1 and TRBJ2-1, with 7 bases that match TRBD1. Germline-derived CDR1 and CDR2 are DFQATT and SNEGSKA (reference sequence). This CDR3 comprises 15 residues. Trimming removed 2 bases from V and 4 bases from J; junction bases left unmatched: 8. The CDR3 sequence: CSARTRQGTYNEQFF. The DNA of the CDR3 is TGCAGTGCTAGAACCCGACAGGGAACGTACAATGAGCAGTTCTTC.

The chain has TRBV4-1 and TRBJ1-1, with 8 bases lining up with TRBD1. Germline CDR1 reads MGHRA; CDR2 reads YSYEKL. V was clipped by 5 bases and J by 1 base; unmatched bases: 6. The CDR3 length is 15 residues. The CDR3 reads CASSIRTGPNTEAFF. The DNA for the CDR3 is TGCGCCAGCAGCATACGGACAGGGCCGAACACTGAAGCTTTCTTT.